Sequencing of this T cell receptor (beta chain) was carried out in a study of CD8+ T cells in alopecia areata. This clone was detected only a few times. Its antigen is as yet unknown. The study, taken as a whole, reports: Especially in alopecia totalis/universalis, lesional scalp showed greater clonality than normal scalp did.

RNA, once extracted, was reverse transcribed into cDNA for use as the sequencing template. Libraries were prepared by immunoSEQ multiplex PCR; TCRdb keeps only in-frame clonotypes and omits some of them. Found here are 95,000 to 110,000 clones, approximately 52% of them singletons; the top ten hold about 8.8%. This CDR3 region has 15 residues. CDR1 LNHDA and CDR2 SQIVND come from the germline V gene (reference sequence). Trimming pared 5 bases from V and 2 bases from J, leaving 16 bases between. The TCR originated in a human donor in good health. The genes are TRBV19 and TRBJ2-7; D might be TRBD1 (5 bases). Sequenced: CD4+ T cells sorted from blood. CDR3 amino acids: CASSLQVGGPYEQYF. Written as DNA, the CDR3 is TGTGCCAGTAGTCTACAGGTTGGTGGGCCCTACGAGCAGTACTTC.